The 9 T cell receptor beta chains reported below all come from one sample, sequenced in a study of CD8+CD57+ T cells in acquired aplastic anemia. It was patients with CD8+CD57+ cell expansion by flow cytometry who were chosen for sequencing. TCR beta VDJ and CDR3 profiles were obtained from a genomic DNA template. TCRdb reprocessed the reads with MiXCR, giving one entry per CDR3 protein. The sample includes about half a million distinct CDR3 sequences, around a third of them seen just once. The specimen sequenced was sorted CD4+, CD8+, or CD8+CD57+ T cells (not recorded which) from PBMCs. The receptors come from a human donor with aplastic anemia.

The table lists this clonotype with many counts. The CDR3 bases are TGTGCCAGCGGCCTAGCGGGCACAGATACGCAGTATTTT. It codes for CASGLAGTDTQYF. V is TRBV2 and J is TRBJ2-3; TRBD2 matches 7 bases. The CDR3 has 13 residues. Germline V gene data show CDR1 as SNHLY and CDR2 as FYNNEI. Trimming removed 8 bases from V and 1 base from J; junction bases left unmatched: 3. The variable domain in full, with the rest retrieved from reference TRBV2 and TRBJ2-3, is EPEVTQTPSHQVTQMGQEVILRCVPISNHLYFYWYRQILGQKVEFLVSFYNNEISEKSEIFDDQFSVERPDGSNFTLKIRSTKLEDSAMYFCASGLAGTDTQYFGPGTRLTVL.

This chain joins TRBV20-1 and TRBJ2-3; possibly TRBD1 for D (6 bases). Germline V gene sequence: CDR1 DFQATT, CDR2 SNEGSKA (reference sequence). The CDR3 is 14 residues long. V was clipped by 3 bases and J by 7 bases, with 17 bases between them. The CDR3 coding sequence is TGCAGTGCTAGCCACGGACAGTCCGGGAATACGCAGTATTTT. Its protein product is CSASHGQSGNTQYF.

This clonotype has only a few counts. The chain combines TRBV10-3 with TRBJ1-6; TRBD1 matches 8 bases. The CDR3 runs 15 residues. The ends lost 2 bases at V and 5 bases at J; junction bases unmatched: 2. Germline assignment: CDR1 ENHRY and CDR2 SYGVKD. The CDR3 here is CAISEKQGDNSPLHF. CDR3 DNA sequence: TGTGCCATCAGTGAGAAACAGGGGGATAATTCACCCCTCCACTTT.

V gene TRBV5-1 combines with J gene TRBJ1-2; 7 bases agree with TRBD1. Trimming cost V 4 bases and J 4 bases; bases outside gene matches: 10. The germline CDR1 and CDR2 sequences are SGHRS and YFSETQ. CDR3 length: 15 amino acids. CDR3 protein: CASSEPPGQLYGYTF. For the CDR3, the DNA is TGCGCCAGCAGCGAACCGCCGGGACAGCTCTATGGCTACACCTTC.

This clonotype was recorded at least ten times. The chain is built from TRBV19 and TRBJ1-1; TRBD1 is a possible D gene (6 bases). CDR1 is LNHDA, CDR2 SQIVND, per germline (reference sequence). This CDR3 spans 15 amino acids. Trimming removed 4 bases at V and 4 bases at J, with 16 bases between. The CDR3 loop reads CASSTQWGAGTEAFF. The CDR3 coding sequence is TGTGCCAGTAGTACTCAATGGGGGGCGGGCACTGAAGCTTTCTTT.

The sample holds a few counts of this clonotype. The chain is built from TRBV9 and TRBJ2-1; unclear D gene. The CDR3 has 14 residues. Germline CDR1 reads SGDLS; CDR2 reads YYNGEE. V lost 2 bases, J lost 1 base, and 7 bases lay in between. This chain's CDR3 is CASSVGPSYNEQFF. In nucleotides, the CDR3 is TGTGCCAGCAGCGTTGGCCCTTCCTACAATGAGCAGTTCTTC.

Ten or more counts support this clonotype. This chain connects TRBV19 to TRBJ1-6; possibly TRBD1 for D (6 bases). The V end was cut by 3 bases, the J end by 7 bases, with 10 bases between. CDR3 length: 14 amino acids. Germline V CDR1 and CDR2: LNHDA, SQIVND (reference sequence). The CDR3 loop reads CASSIRGANSPLHF. CDR3 in DNA: TGTGCCAGTAGTATCCGGGGGGCAAATTCACCCCTCCACTTT. Full variable domain (remainder filled in from reference TRBV19 and TRBJ1-6): DGGITQSPKYLFRKEGQNVTLSCEQNLNHDAMYWYRQDPGQGLRLIYYSQIVNDFQKGDIAEGYSVSREKKESFPLTVTSAQKNPTAFYLCASSIRGANSPLHFGNGTRLTVT.

This clonotype has a handful of counts. The CDR3 DNA reads TGTGCCAGCAGCTTCCCATCTCGGGGTAACACCGGGGAGCTGTTTTTT. Translating gives CASSFPSRGNTGELFF. This chain connects TRBV5-4 to TRBJ2-2; possibly TRBD2 for D (5 bases). The CDR3 has 16 amino acids. The germline CDR1 and CDR2 sequences are SGHNT and YYREEE (reference sequence). V lost 2 bases and J 2 bases, leaving 13 bases between the germline ends. The whole variable domain, remainder taken from reference TRBV5-4 and TRBJ2-2, is ETGVTQSPTHLIKTRGQQVTLRCSSQSGHNTVSWYQQALGQGPQFIFQYYREEENGRGNFPPRFSGLQFPNYSSELNVNALELDDSALYLCASSFPSRGNTGELFFGEGSRLTVL.

J is TRBJ2-3 and V is TRBV5-4, with TRBD1 as a possible D gene (5 bases). Trimming pared 2 bases from V and 2 bases from J, leaving 15 bases between. The germline V gene has CDR1 SGHNT and CDR2 YYREEE (reference sequence). CDR3 length equals 16 residues. The CDR3 coding sequence is TGTGCCAGCAGCTTATACGCAGGGTCACACACAGATACGCAGTATTTT. Amino acid sequence: CASSLYAGSHTDTQYF.